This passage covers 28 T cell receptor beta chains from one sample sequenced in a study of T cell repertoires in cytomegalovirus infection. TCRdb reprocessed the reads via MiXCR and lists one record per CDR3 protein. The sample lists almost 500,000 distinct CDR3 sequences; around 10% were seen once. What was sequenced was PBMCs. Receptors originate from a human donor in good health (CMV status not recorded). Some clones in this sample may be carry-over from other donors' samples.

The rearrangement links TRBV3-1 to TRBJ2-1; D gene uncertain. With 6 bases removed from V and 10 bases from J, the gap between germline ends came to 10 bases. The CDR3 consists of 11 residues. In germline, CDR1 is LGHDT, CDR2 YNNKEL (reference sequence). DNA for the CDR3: TGTGCCAGCAGTGCCTACTACGAGCAGTTCTTC. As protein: CASSAYYEQFF.

The CDR3 DNA reads TGTGCCAGCAGCTTGGACAGGGTGGCCAAAAACATTCAGTACTTC. Residues: CASSLDRVAKNIQYF. This chain joins TRBV5-4 and TRBJ2-4; tentative D call: TRBD1 (6 bases). The CDR3 is 15 amino acids. The V gene lost 0 bases and the J gene lost 1 base, with 8 bases spanning the gap. Germline CDR1 is SGHNT and CDR2 is YYREEE (reference sequence).

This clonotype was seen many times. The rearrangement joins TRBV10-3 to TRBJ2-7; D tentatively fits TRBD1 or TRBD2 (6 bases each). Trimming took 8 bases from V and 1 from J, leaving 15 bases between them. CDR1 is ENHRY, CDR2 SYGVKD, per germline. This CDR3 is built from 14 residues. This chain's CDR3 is CAIRDAGTSYEQYF. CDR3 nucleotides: TGTGCCATCCGGGACGCGGGGACATCCTACGAGCAGTACTTC.

Here the CDR3 DNA reads TGCAGTGCTAGAGGAAGGGGCCCCGGGGAGCTGTTTTTT. Its protein product is CSARGRGPGELFF. The V gene is TRBV20-1, the J gene TRBJ2-2; tentative D call: TRBD1 (5 bases). V lost 1 base, J lost 6 bases, and 9 bases lay in between. The CDR3 consists of 13 residues. In germline, CDR1 is DFQATT, CDR2 SNEGSKA (reference sequence).

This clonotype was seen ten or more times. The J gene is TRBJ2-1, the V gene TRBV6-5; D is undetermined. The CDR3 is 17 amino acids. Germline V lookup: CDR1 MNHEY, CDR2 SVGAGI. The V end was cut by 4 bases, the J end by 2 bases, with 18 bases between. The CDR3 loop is CASSFSIGGGPYNEQFF. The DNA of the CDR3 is TGTGCCAGCAGTTTTTCTATCGGTGGTGGACCCTACAATGAGCAGTTCTTC.

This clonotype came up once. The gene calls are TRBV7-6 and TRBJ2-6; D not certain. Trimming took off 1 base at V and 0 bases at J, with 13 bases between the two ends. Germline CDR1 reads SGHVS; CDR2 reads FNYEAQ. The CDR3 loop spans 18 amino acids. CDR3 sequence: CASSLGGPGPSGANVLTF. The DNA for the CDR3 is TGTGCCAGCAGCTTAGGAGGTCCAGGACCCTCTGGGGCCAACGTCCTGACTTTC. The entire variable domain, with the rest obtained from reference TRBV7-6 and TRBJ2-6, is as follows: GAGVSQSPRYKVTKRGQDVALRCDPISGHVSLYWYRQALGQGPEFLTYFNYEAQQDKSGLPNDRFSAERPEGSISTLTIQRTEQRDSAMYRCASSLGGPGPSGANVLTFGAGSRLTVL.

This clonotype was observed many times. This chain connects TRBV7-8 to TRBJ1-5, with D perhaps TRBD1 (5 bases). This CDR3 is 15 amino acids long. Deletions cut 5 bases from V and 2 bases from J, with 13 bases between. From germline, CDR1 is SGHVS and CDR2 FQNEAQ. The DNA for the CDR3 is TGTGCCAGCAGCAATTCTCGGGGCGGCAATCAGCCCCAGCATTTT. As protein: CASSNSRGGNQPQHF.

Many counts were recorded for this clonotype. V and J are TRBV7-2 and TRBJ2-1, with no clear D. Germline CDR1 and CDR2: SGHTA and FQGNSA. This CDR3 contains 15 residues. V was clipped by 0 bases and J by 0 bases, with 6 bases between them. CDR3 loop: CASSLALNSYNEQFF. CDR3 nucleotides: TGTGCCAGCAGCTTAGCGCTGAACTCCTACAATGAGCAGTTCTTC.

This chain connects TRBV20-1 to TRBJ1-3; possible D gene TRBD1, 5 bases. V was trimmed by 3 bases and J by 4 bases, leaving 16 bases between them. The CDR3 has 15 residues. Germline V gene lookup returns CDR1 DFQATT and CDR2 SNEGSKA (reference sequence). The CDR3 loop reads CSASVIRALGNTIYF. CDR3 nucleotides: TGCAGTGCTAGCGTTATCAGGGCTTTAGGAAACACCATATATTTT.

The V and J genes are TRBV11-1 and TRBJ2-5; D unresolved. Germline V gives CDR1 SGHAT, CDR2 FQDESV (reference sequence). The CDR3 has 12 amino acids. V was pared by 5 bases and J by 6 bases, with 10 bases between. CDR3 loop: CASSADHQTQYF. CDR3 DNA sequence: TGTGCCAGCAGCGCCGATCATCAGACCCAGTACTTC.

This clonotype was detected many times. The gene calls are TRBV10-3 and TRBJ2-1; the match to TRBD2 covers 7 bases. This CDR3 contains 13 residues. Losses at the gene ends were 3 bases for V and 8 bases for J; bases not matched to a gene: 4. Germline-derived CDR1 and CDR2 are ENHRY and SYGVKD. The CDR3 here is CAISDRTRDEQFF. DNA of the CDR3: TGTGCCATCAGTGACCGGACTAGAGATGAGCAGTTCTTC.

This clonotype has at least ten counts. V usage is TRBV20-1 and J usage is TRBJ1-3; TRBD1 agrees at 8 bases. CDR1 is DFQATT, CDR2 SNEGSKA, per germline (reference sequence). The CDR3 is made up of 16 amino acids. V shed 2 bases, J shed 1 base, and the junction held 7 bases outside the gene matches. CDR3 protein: CSARNSDRVSGNTIYF. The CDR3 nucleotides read TGCAGTGCTAGAAATTCGGACAGGGTGTCTGGAAACACCATATATTTT.

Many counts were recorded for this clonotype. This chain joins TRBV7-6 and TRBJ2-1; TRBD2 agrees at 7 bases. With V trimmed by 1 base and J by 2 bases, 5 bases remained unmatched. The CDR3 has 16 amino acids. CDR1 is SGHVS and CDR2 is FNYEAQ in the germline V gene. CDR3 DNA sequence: TGTGCCAGCAGCTTAGGTGGGGGGGTAACCTACAATGAGCAGTTCTTC. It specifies CASSLGGGVTYNEQFF.

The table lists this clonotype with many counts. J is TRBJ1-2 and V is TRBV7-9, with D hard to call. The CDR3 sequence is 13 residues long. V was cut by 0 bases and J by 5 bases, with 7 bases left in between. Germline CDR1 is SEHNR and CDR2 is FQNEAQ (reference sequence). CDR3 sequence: CASSLAQGYGYTF. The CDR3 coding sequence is TGTGCCAGCAGCTTAGCGCAAGGATATGGCTACACCTTC.

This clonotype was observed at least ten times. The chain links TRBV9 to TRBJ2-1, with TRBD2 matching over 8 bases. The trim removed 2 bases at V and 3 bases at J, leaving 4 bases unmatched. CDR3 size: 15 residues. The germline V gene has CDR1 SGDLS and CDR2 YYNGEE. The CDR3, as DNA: TGTGCCAGCAGCGTGGAACTAGCGGACTACAATGAGCAGTTCTTC. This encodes CASSVELADYNEQFF.

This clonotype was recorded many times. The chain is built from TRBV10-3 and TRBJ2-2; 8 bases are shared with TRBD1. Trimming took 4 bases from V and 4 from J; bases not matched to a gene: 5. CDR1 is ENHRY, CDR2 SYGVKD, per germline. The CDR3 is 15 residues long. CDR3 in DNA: TGTGCCATCAGTGCGTGGCAGGGGGCCACCGGGGAGCTGTTTTTT. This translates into CAISAWQGATGELFF.

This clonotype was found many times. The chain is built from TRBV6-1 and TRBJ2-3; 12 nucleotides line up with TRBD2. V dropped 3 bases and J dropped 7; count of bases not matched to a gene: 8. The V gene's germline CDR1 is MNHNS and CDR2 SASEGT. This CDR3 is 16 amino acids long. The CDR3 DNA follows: TGTGCCAGCAGTGATGCGACTAGCGGGAGTACCCATACGCAGTATTTT. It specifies CASSDATSGSTHTQYF.

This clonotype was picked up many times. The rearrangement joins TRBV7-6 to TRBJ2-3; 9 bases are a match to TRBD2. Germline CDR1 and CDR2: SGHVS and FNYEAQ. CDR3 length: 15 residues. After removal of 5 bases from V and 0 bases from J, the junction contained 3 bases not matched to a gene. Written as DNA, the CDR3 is TGTGCCAGCAGCGGACTAGCGAGAAGCACAGATACGCAGTATTTT. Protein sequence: CASSGLARSTDTQYF.

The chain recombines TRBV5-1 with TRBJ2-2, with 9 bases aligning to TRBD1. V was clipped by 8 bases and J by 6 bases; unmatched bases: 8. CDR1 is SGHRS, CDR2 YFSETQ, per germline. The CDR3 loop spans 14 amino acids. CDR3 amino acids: CASRRDRESGELFF. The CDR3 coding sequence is TGCGCCAGTCGACGGGACAGGGAGTCCGGGGAGCTGTTTTTT.

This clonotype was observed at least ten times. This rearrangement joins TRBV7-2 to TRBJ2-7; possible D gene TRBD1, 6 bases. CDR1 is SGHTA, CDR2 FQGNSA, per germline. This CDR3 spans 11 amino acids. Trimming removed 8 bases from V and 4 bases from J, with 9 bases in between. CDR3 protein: CASARGYEQYF. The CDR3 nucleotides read TGTGCCAGCGCCAGGGGATACGAGCAGTACTTC.

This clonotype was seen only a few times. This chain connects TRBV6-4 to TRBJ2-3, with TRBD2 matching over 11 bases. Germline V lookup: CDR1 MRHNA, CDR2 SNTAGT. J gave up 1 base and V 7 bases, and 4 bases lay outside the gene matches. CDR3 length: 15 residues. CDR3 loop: CASNLSGRGTDTQYF. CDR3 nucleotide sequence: TGTGCCAGCAACCTTAGCGGGAGGGGCACAGATACGCAGTATTTT.

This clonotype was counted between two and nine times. The CDR3 DNA follows: TGCGCCAGCAGCCCTATAGGAGGGGACTATGGCTACACCTTC. It yields the protein CASSPIGGDYGYTF. The V gene is TRBV4-1, the J gene TRBJ1-2, with a tentative D call TRBD1 (5 bases). The CDR3 runs to 14 residues. Trimming left V 4 bases short and J 3 bases short, with 12 bases between. CDR1 and CDR2 (germline): MGHRA, YSYEKL.

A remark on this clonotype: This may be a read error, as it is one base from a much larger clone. This chain's CDR3 is CAIRQGGGAEAFF. The CDR3 DNA reads as TGTGCCATCAGGCAGGGGGGGGGGGCTGAAGCTTTCTTT. The V call is TRBV10-3, the J call TRBJ1-1, with TRBD1 matching 7 bases. After removal of 6 bases from V and 6 bases from J, the junction contained 7 bases not matched to a gene. Germline values: CDR1 ENHRY, CDR2 SYGVKD. This CDR3 has 13 amino acids.

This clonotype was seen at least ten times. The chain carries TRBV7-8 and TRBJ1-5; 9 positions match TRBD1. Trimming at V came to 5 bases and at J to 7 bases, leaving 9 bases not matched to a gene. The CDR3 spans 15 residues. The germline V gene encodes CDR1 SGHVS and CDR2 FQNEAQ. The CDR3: CASSPLGQGLQPQHF. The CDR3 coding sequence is TGTGCCAGCAGCCCATTGGGACAGGGTCTGCAGCCCCAGCATTTT. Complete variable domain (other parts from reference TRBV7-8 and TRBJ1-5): GAGVSQSPRYKVAKRGQDVALRCDPISGHVSLFWYQQALGQGPEFLTYFQNEAQLDKSGLPSDRFFAERPEGSVSTLKIQRTQQEDSAVYLCASSPLGQGLQPQHFGDGTRLSIL.

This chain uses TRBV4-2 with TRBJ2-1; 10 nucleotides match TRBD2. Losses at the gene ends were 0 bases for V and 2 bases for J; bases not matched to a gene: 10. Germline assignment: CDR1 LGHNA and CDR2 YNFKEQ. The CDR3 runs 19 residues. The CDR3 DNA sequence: TGTGCCAGCAGCCAAGAGGCGCTAGCGGGAGAGATGACCTACAATGAGCAGTTCTTC. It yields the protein CASSQEALAGEMTYNEQFF.

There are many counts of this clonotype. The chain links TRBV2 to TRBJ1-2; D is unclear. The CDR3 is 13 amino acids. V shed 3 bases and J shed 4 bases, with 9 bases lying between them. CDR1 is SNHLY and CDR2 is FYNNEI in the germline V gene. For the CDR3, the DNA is TGTGCCAGCAGTGAGGAACAGACCTATGGCTACACCTTC. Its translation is CASSEEQTYGYTF.

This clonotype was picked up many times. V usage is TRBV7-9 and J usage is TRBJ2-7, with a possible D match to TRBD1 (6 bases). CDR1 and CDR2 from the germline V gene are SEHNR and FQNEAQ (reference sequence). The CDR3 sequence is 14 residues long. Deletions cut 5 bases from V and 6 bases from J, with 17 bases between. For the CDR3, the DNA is TGTGCCAGCAGCCCCCCCAGGGGCATGATCGAGCAGTACTTC. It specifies CASSPPRGMIEQYF. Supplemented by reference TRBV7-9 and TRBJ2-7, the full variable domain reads DTGVSQNPRHKITKRGQNVTFRCDPISEHNRLYWYRQTLGQGPEFLTYFQNEAQLEKSRLLSDRFSAERPKGSFSTLEIQRTEQGDSAMYLCASSPPRGMIEQYFGPGTRLTVT.

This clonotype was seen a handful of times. CDR3 sequence: CASSPRQGTITEAFF. The CDR3 coding sequence is TGTGCCAGCAGCCCTCGACAGGGGACGATCACTGAAGCTTTCTTT. V usage is TRBV9 and J usage is TRBJ1-1; 8 bases map to TRBD1. V shed 4 bases, J shed 4 bases, and the junction held 9 bases outside the gene matches. Germline V lookup: CDR1 SGDLS, CDR2 YYNGEE. This CDR3 is 15 amino acids long.